Listed below are T cell receptor beta chains from one sample, sequenced in a study of blood T cell repertoires in COVID-19. TCRdb's table, derived via immunoSEQ multiplex PCR, lists solely in-frame clones and lacks some. The sample holds some 96,000 clones, 80% seen once. Sequencing used peripheral blood. Every receptor here comes from a woman in her 70s with acute or convalescent COVID-19. The CDR3 runs from the conserved cysteine through the conserved F or W. A D gene is named only where the DNA matches it firmly. Some rows have no size entry. The others give once, few or many, or a class for an expanded clone.

J gene: TRBJ1-4; D gene: TRBD1; V gene: TRBV5-1; clone size: NA; CDR3 length: 17; CDR3 protein: CASSLQGNGATNEKLFF; CDR3 DNA: TGCGCCAGCAGCTTACAGGGGAATGGGGCAACTAATGAAAAACTGTTTTTT
J gene: TRBJ1-3; D gene: TRBD1; V gene: TRBV29-1; clone size: NA; CDR3 length: 14; CDR3 protein: CSALGTATGNTIYF; CDR3 DNA: TGCAGCGCCCTTGGGACAGCGACTGGAAACACCATATATTTT
J gene: TRBJ1-2; D gene: NA; V gene: TRBV7-9; clone size: NA; CDR3 length: 14; CDR3 protein: CASSSPGSNYGYTF; CDR3 DNA: TGTGCCAGCAGCTCCCCGGGGAGTAACTATGGCTACACCTTC
J gene: TRBJ1-5; D gene: NA; V gene: TRBV15; clone size: NA; CDR3 length: 14; CDR3 protein: CATSRGQVNQPQHF; CDR3 DNA: TGTGCCACCAGCAGAGGGCAGGTAAATCAGCCCCAGCATTTT
J gene: TRBJ2-5; D gene: NA; V gene: TRBV5-1; clone size: NA; CDR3 length: 16; CDR3 protein: CASSLSVGGGGETQYF; CDR3 DNA: TGCGCCAGCAGCTTGTCGGTCGGAGGGGGCGGGGAGACCCAGTACTTC
J gene: TRBJ2-1; D gene: NA; V gene: TRBV7-2; clone size: NA; CDR3 length: 15; CDR3 protein: CASSSLGESYNEQFF; CDR3 DNA: TGTGCCAGCAGCTCGCTAGGAGAATCCTACAATGAGCAGTTCTTC
J gene: TRBJ2-1; D gene: TRBD1; V gene: TRBV19; clone size: NA; CDR3 length: 14; CDR3 protein: CASMGQGSYNEQFF; CDR3 DNA: TGTGCCAGTATGGGACAGGGGAGCTACAATGAGCAGTTCTTC
J gene: TRBJ2-5; D gene: TRBD2; V gene: TRBV10-3; clone size: NA; CDR3 length: 17; CDR3 protein: CATQKGSGGSQAETQYF; CDR3 DNA: TGTGCCACACAAAAGGGTAGCGGGGGGTCCCAGGCGGAGACCCAGTACTTC
J gene: TRBJ2-5; D gene: NA; V gene: TRBV7-2; clone size: NA; CDR3 length: 13; CDR3 protein: CASSLVREETQYF; CDR3 DNA: TGTGCCAGCAGCTTAGTCAGGGAAGAGACCCAGTACTTC
J gene: TRBJ2-6; D gene: TRBD2; V gene: TRBV19; clone size: NA; CDR3 length: 15; CDR3 protein: CASTGGGAGANVLTF; CDR3 DNA: TGTGCCAGTACCGGGGGAGGGGCTGGGGCCAACGTCCTGACTTTC
J gene: TRBJ1-4; D gene: NA; V gene: TRBV15; clone size: NA; CDR3 length: 14; CDR3 protein: CATSRGGGNEKLFF; CDR3 DNA: TGTGCCACCAGCAGAGGAGGAGGGAATGAAAAACTGTTTTTT
J gene: TRBJ1-1; D gene: NA; V gene: TRBV29-1; clone size: once; CDR3 length: 14; CDR3 protein: CSVDDTSVNTEAFF; CDR3 DNA: TGCAGCGTTGACGACACCTCCGTGAACACTGAAGCTTTCTTT
J gene: TRBJ1-2; D gene: TRBD1; V gene: TRBV27; clone size: NA; CDR3 length: 13; CDR3 protein: CASWPQGALGYTF; CDR3 DNA: TGTGCCAGCTGGCCCCAGGGGGCGCTTGGCTACACCTTC
J gene: TRBJ1-1; D gene: TRBD1; V gene: TRBV5-1; clone size: few; CDR3 length: 15; CDR3 protein: CASTPMAGGSTEAFF; CDR3 DNA: TGCGCCAGCACCCCGATGGCAGGGGGCAGCACTGAAGCTTTCTTT